The source of this T cell receptor (beta chain) is a study of T cells after yellow fever vaccination. Many counts were recorded for this clonotype. Its cognate antigen is unknown. TCRdb reanalysed the 5' RACE reads using MiXCR and keeps one entry per CDR3 protein. Of about 340,000 distinct CDR3 sequences in the sample, under 15% were seen once. Whole-study findings and limits: Abundant bulk-population clonotypes could contaminate the FACS-sorted repertoires. Shared CD4/CD8 clonotypes were a small share, likely from convergent recombination.

V was trimmed by 6 bases and J by 7 bases, leaving 12 bases between them. The germline CDR1 and CDR2 sequences are SGHDN and FVKESK. This CDR3 is 13 amino acids long. The TCR comes from a young man who received the YFV17D yellow fever vaccine. The chain carries TRBV14 and TRBJ2-2, with D unresolved. The specimen was CD4+ T cells sorted from PBMCs, collected 15 days after the yellow fever booster vaccination. Here the CDR3 reads CASSRSGVGELFF. The DNA of the CDR3 is TGTGCCAGCAGTCGAAGTGGGGTCGGGGAGCTGTTTTTT.